Listed below are T cell receptor beta chains from one sample, sequenced in a study of response to subunit inactivated influenza vaccine. MiXCR was run by TCRdb on the RT-PCR reads, yielding one entry per CDR3 protein. The sample yields under 750,000 distinct CDR3 sequences, around 11% seen once. The input for sequencing was PBMCs from blood, taken on the day of vaccination. The receptors stem from a man aged 45 to 65 who received an inactivated influenza vaccine. Each CDR3 is given with its conserved first and last residue. The order of the fields is J gene, D gene, CDR3 length, V gene, CDR3 protein. A D gene is named only where the DNA matches it firmly.

>TRBJ2-4|TRBD1|15|TRBV27
CASSLYGQGENIQYF
>TRBJ2-7|TRBD1|15|TRBV4-1
CASSQDGRTGNEQYF
>TRBJ2-1|TRBD2|14|TRBV7-8
CASRRLARMNEQFF
>TRBJ2-7|TRBD2|16|TRBV4-2
CASSPQVAGVSYEQYF
>TRBJ1-1|.|16|TRBV4-1
CASSQGWQEGHTEAFF
>TRBJ2-7|TRBD1|17|TRBV4-3
CASSQDFPGGGYYEQYF
>TRBJ2-3|.|16|TRBV7-2
CASSPPWGGTTDTQYF
>TRBJ2-3|.|14|TRBV20-1
CSASGGGAADTQYF
>TRBJ2-2|TRBD2|16|TRBV5-5
CASSWISGRGTGELFF
>TRBJ2-2|.|14|TRBV14
CASSQLGNTGELFF
>TRBJ1-5|.|13|TRBV28
CTSSPDSNQPQHF
>TRBJ1-2|TRBD1|15|TRBV6-2/TRBV6-3
CASSYSGDRPYGYTF
>TRBJ2-2|.|12|TRBV2
CASIGGSGELFF
>TRBJ2-1|TRBD2|15|TRBV9
CASSVGGGGNNEQFF
>TRBJ2-7|TRBD1|14|TRBV10-3
CAITGTENSYEQYF
>TRBJ2-3|.|15|TRBV5-8
CASWVRIQNTDTQYF
>TRBJ2-2|TRBD2|15|TRBV7-3
CASSLRGGNTGELFF